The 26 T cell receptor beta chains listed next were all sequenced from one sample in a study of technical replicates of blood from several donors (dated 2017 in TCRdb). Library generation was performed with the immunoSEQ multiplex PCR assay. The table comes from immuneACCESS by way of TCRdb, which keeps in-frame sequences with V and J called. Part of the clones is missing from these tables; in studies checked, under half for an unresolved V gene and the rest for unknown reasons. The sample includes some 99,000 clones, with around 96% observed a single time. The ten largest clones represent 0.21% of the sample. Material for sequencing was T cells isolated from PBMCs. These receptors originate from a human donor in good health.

The CDR3 region is CASTTGGAEQPQHF. The DNA for the CDR3 is TGTGCCAGCACAACAGGGGGCGCGGAGCAGCCCCAGCATTTT. The V and J genes are TRBV2 and TRBJ1-5; TRBD1 aligns across 9 bases. The CDR3 totals 14 residues. Germline V CDR1 and CDR2: SNHLY, FYNNEI. V trimming: 7 bases; J trimming: 7 bases; junction bases outside the gene matches: 8.

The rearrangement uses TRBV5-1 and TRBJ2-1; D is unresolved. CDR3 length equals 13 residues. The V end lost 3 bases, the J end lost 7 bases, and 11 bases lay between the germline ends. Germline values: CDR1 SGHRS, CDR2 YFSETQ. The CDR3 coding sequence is TGCGCCAGCAGCTCGACACCCCTGAATGAGCAGTTCTTC. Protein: CASSSTPLNEQFF.

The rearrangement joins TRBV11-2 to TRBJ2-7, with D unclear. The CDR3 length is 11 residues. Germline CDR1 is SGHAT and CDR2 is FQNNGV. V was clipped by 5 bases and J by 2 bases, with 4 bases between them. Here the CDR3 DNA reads TGTGCCAGCAGCGAGACCTACGAGCAGTACTTC. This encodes CASSETYEQYF.

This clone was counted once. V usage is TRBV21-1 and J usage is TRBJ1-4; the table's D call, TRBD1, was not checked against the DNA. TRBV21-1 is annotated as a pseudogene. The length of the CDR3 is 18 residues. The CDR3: CASSKGCNREGTNEKLFF. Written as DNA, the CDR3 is TGTGCCAGCAGCAAAGGTTGTAACAGGGAAGGGACTAATGAAAAACTGTTTTTT.

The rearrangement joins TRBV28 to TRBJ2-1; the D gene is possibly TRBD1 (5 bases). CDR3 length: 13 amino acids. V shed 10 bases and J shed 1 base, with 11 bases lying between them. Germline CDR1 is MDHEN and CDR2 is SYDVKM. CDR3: CAIRRQSYNEQFF. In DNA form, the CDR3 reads TGTGCCATCCGGAGACAGTCCTACAATGAGCAGTTCTTC.

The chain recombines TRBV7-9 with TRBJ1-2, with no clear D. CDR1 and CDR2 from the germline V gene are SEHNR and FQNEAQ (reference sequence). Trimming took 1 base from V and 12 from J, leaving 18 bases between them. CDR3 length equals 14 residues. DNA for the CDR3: TGTGCCAGCAGCTTAGGGGTCGCGGCTATGGGAGACACCTTC. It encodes CASSLGVAAMGDTF.

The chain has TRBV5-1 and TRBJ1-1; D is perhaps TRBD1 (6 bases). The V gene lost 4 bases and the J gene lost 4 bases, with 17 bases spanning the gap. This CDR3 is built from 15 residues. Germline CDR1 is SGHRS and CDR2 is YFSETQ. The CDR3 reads CASSPGQPLLTEAFF. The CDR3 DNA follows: TGCGCCAGCAGCCCTGGACAGCCCTTACTCACTGAAGCTTTCTTT. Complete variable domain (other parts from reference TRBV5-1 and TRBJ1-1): KAGVTQTPRYLIKTRGQQVTLSCSPISGHRSVSWYQQTPGQGLQFLFEYFSETQRNKGNFPGRFSGRQFSNSRSEMNVSTLELGDSALYLCASSPGQPLLTEAFFGQGTRLTVV.

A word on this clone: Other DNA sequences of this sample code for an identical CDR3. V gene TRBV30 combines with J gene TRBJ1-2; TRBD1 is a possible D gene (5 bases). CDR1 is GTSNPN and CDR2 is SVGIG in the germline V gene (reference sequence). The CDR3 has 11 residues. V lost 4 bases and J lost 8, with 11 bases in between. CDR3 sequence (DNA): TGTGCCTGGAAAGGGGCCCGGGGCTACACCTTC. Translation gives CAWKGARGYTF.

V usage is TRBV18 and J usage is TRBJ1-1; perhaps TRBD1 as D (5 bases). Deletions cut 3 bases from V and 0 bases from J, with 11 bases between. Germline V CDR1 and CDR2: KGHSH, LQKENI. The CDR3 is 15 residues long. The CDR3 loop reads CASSPFDSLNTEAFF. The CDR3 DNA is TGTGCCAGCTCACCTTTTGACAGCCTGAACACTGAAGCTTTCTTT.

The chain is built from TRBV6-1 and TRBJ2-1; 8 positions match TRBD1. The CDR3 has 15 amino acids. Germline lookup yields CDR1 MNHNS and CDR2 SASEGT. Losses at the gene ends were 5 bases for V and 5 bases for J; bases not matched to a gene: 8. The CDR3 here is CASSPRTGLNNEQFF. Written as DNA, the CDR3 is TGTGCCAGCAGTCCCCGGACAGGGCTCAACAATGAGCAGTTCTTC.

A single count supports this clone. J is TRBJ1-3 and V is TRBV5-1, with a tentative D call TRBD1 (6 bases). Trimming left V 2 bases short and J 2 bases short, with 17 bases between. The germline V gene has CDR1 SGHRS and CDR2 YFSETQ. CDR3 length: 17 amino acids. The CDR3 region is CASSFIGQGTPGNTIYF. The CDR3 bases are TGCGCCAGCAGCTTTATTGGGCAGGGGACCCCTGGAAACACCATATATTTT.

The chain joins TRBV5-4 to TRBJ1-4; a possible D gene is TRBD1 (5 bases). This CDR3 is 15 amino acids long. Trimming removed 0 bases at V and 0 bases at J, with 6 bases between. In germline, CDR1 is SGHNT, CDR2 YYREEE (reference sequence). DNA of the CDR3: TGTGCCAGCAGCTTGGGACAGCCAACTAATGAAAAACTGTTTTTT. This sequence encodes CASSLGQPTNEKLFF.

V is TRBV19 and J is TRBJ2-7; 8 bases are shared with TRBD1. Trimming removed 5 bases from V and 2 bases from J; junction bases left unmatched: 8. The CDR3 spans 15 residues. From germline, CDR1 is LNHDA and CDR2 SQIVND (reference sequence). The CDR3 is CASSPDRGMPYEQYF. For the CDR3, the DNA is TGTGCCAGTAGTCCCGACAGGGGTATGCCCTACGAGCAGTACTTC.

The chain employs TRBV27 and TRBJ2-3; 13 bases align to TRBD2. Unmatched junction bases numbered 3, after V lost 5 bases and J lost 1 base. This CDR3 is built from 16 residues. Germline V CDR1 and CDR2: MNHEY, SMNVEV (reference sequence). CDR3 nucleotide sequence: TGTGCCAGCAGTACGGGGACTAGCGGGGGCACAGATACGCAGTATTTT. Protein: CASSTGTSGGTDTQYF.

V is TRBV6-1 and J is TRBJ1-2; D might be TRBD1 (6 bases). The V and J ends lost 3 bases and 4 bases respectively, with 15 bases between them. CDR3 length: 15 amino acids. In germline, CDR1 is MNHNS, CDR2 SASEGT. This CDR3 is CASSDRTGTSYGYTF. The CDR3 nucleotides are TGTGCCAGCAGTGATCGTACAGGGACCTCCTATGGCTACACCTTC.

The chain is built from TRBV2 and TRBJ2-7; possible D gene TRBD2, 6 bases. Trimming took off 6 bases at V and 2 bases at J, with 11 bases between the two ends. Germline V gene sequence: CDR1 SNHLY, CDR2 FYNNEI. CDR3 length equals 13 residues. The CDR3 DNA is TGTGCCAGCAGGGAGGGACTTGCCTACGAGCAGTACTTC. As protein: CASREGLAYEQYF.

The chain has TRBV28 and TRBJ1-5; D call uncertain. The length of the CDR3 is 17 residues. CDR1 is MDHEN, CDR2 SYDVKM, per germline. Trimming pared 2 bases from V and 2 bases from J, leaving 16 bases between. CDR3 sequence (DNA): TGTGCCAGCAGTTTAATCGGGAATTGGAGAGGCAATCAGCCCCAGCATTTT. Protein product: CASSLIGNWRGNQPQHF.

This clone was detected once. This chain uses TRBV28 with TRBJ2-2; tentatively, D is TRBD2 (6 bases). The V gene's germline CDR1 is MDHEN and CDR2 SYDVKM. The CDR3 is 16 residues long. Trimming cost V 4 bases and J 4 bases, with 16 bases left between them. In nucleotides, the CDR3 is TGTGCCAGCAGTTCCGTCGATAGCGGACGCACCGGGGAGCTGTTTTTT. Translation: CASSSVDSGRTGELFF.

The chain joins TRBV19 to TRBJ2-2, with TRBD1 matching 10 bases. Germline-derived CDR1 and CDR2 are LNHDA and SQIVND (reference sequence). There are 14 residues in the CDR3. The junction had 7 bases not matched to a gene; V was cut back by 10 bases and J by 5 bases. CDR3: CAIGGGQGTGELFF. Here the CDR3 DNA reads TGTGCCATTGGGGGGGGACAGGGGACCGGGGAGCTGTTTTTT.

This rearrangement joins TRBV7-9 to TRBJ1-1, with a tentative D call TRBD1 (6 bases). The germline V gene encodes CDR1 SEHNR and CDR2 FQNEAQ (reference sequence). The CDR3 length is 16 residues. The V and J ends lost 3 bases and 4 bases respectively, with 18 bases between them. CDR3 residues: CASSLRRTAGATEAFF. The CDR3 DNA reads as TGTGCCAGCAGCTTGAGGAGGACGGCAGGGGCCACTGAAGCTTTCTTT.

The CDR3 DNA sequence: TGTGCCGCCAGCAGGGGGAACACCTACAATGAGCAGTTCTTC. It is translated as CAASRGNTYNEQFF. The chain joins TRBV19 to TRBJ2-1; 7 bases match TRBD1. The CDR3 contains 14 residues. J lost 2 bases, V lost 11 bases, and 9 bases had no gene match. Per the germline V gene, CDR1 is LNHDA and CDR2 is SQIVND (reference sequence).

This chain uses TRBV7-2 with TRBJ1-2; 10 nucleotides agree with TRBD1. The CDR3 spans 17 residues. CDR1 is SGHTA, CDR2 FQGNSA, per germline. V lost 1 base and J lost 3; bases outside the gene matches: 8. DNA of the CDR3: TGTGCCAGCAGCTTAGAGTTCCGACAGGGGGCTTACTATGGCTACACCTTC. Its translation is CASSLEFRQGAYYGYTF.

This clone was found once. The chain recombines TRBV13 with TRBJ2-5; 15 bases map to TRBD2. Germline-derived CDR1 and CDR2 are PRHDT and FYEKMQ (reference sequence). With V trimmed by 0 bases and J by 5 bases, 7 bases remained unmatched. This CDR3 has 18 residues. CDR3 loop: CASSLGTGLAGGLETQYF. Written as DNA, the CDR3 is TGTGCCAGCAGCTTAGGTACGGGACTAGCGGGAGGATTGGAGACCCAGTACTTC.

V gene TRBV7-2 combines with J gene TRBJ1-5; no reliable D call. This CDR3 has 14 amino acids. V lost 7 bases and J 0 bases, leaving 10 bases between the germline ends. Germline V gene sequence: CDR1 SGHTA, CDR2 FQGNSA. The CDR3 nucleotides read TGTGCCAGCACCCCCGGCGGTAGCAATCAGCCCCAGCATTTT. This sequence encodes CASTPGGSNQPQHF.

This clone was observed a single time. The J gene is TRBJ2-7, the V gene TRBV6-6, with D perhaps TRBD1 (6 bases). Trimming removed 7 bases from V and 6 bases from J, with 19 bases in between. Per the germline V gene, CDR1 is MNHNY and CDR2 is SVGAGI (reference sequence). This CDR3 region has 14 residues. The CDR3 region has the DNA TGTGCCAGCACTCAATTCGAGGCGGACAGCGAGCAGTACTTC. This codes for CASTQFEADSEQYF.

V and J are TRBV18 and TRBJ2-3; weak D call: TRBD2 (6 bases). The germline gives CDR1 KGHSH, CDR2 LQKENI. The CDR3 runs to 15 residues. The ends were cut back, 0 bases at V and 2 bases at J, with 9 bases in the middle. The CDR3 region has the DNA TGTGCCAGCTCACCACCTTGGACTAACACAGATACGCAGTATTTT. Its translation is CASSPPWTNTDTQYF. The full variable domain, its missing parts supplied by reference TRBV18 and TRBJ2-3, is NAGVMQNPRHLVRRRGQEARLRCSPMKGHSHVYWYRQLPEEGLKFMVYLQKENIIDESGMPKERFSAEFPKEGPSILRIQQVVRGDSAAYFCASSPPWTNTDTQYFGPGTRLTVL.